This entry describes one TCR beta chain. Germline V gene lookup returns CDR1 GTSNPN and CDR2 SVGIG (reference sequence). Trimming at V came to 1 base and at J to 8 bases, leaving 9 bases not matched to a gene. This CDR3 has 15 amino acids. Original methodology: By means of reference gene primer amplification, nucleated cell counts were estimated. The protocol was immunoSEQ multiplex PCR, while the TCRdb copy is restricted to in-frame clones and leaves out a portion. D and trimming were read from the DNA, whereas the V and J calls and clone size are those reported in that table. The sample records 270,000 or so clones, 80% to 90% being singletons. The data originate from a study of blood T cell repertoires in COVID-19. As for the study in general: COVID-19 samples from acute and convalescent phases originated in the United States, Italy and Spain.

The V gene is TRBV30, the J gene TRBJ1-4; 8 nucleotides align to TRBD1. This TCR was sampled from a woman aged 50 to 65 who had recovered from COVID-19. Sequencing was done on a sample of peripheral blood. Here the CDR3 reads CAWSAKQGVWEKLFF. The CDR3 coding sequence is TGTGCCTGGAGTGCAAAACAGGGGGTATGGGAAAAACTGTTTTTT.